The sample holds one count of the clone carrying this T cell receptor (beta chain). This CDR3 is 14 amino acids long. Trimming at V came to 1 base and at J to 7 bases, leaving 1 base not matched to a gene. Germline V CDR1 and CDR2: LGHNA, YSLEER. These data are taken from a study of blood T cell repertoires in COVID-19. Overall study: T cells, B-cell-depleted T cells, or PBMCs provided the cDNA or gDNA that served as material.

Data came from immunoSEQ multiplex PCR; TCRdb stores just in-frame clones and leaves some out. The sample includes about 210,000 clones, more than 70% of them seen just once. Source material: peripheral blood. This receptor was obtained from a man aged 45 to 65 with active or convalescent COVID-19. The chain employs TRBV4-3 and TRBJ2-1; 10 nucleotides align to TRBD1. CDR3 residues: CASSQVGQGNEQFF. CDR3 nucleotides: TGCGCCAGCAGCCAAGTGGGACAGGGGAATGAGCAGTTCTTC.